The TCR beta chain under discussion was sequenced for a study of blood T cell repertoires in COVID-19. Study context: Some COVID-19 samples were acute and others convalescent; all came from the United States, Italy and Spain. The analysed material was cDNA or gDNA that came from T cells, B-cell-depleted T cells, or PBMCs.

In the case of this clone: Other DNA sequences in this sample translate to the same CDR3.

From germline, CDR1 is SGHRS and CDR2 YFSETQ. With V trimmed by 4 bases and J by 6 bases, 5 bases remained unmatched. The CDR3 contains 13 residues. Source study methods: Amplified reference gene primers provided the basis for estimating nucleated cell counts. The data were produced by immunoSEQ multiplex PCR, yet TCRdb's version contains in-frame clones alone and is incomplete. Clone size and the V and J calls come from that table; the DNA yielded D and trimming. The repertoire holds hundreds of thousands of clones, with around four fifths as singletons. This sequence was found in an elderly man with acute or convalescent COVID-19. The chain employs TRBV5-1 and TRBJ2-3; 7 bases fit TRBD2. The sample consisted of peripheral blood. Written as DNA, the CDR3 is TGCGCCAGCAGCCTTGCGGGGGAGGATACGCAGTATTTT. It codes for CASSLAGEDTQYF. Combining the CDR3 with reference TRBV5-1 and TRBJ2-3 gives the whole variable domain KAGVTQTPRYLIKTRGQQVTLSCSPISGHRSVSWYQQTPGQGLQFLFEYFSETQRNKGNFPGRFSGRQFSNSRSEMNVSTLELGDSALYLCASSLAGEDTQYFGPGTRLTVL.